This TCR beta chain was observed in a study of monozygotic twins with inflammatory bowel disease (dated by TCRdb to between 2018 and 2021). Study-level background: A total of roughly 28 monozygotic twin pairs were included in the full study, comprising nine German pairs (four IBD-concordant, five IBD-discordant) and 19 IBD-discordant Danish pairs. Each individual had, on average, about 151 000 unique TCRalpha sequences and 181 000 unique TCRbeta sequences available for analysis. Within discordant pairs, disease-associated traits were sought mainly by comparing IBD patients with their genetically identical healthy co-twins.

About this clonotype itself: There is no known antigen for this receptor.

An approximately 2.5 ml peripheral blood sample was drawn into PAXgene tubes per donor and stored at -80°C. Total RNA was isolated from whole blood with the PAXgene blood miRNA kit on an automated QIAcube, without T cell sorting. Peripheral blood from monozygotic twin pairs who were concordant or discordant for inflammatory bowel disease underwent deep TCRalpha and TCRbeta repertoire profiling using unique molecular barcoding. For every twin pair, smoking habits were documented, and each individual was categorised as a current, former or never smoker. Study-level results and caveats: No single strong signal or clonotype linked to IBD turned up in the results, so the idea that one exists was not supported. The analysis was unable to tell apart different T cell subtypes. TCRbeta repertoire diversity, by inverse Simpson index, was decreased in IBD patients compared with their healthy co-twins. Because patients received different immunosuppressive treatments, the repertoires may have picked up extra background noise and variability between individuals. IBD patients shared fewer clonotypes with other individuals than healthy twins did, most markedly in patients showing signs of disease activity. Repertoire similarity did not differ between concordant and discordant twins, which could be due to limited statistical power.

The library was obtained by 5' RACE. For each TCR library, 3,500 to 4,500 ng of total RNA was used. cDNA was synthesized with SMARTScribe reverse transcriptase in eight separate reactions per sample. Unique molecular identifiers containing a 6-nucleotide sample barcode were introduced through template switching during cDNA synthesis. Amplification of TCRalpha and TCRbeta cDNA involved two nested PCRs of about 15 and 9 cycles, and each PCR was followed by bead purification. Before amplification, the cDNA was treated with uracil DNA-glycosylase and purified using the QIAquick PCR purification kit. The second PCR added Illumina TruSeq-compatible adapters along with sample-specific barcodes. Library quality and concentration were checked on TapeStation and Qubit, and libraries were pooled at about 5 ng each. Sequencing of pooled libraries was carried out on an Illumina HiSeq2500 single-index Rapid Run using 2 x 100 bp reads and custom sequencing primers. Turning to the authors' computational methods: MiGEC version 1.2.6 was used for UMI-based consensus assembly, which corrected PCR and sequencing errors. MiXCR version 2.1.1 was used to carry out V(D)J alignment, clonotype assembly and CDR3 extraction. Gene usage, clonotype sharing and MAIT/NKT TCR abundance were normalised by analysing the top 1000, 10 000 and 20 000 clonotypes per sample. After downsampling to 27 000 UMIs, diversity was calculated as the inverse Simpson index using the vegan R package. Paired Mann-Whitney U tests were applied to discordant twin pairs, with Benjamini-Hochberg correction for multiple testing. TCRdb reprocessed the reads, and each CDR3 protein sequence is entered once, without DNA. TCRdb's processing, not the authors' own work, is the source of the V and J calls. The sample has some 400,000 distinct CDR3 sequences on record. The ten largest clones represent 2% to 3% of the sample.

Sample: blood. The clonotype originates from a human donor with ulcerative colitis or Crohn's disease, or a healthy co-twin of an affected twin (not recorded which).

The CDR3 is CSAGQTRETQYF. The rearrangement combines TRBV20-1 with TRBJ2-5; there is no DNA to check the TCRdb D call of TRBD1. From the cysteine through the phenylalanine, the CDR3 covers 12 amino acids. The coding DNA is unavailable. In the germline V gene (reference sequence), CDR1 corresponds to DFQATT and CDR2 to SNEGSKA.